What follows describes a single TCR beta chain. Individual cDNA molecules received unique molecular identifiers in the library. TCRdb recomputed calls from the RACE reads with MiXCR, one row per CDR3 protein. The data contain more than 85,000 distinct CDR3 sequences, 11% of them seen just once; the ten biggest clones take up under 2.5%. The sample originates from a study of human T cells and chemical hapten exposure. Trimming pared 7 bases from V and 2 bases from J, leaving 33 bases between. This CDR3 comprises 21 residues. Germline CDR1 reads KGHDR; CDR2 reads SFDVKD. Time point specified: patch test 2, 6 weeks after DPC sensitization. Sample treatment: therapeutic diphenylcyclopropenone sensitization with weekly scalp DPC. Total RNA extraction was carried out from unfractionated whole blood.

This clonotype originated in a man aged 35-49 years with alopecia areata. Some clones in this sample may be carry-over from other donors' samples. The gene calls are TRBV24-1 and TRBJ2-3; a possible D gene is TRBD2 (6 bases). This specimen was whole blood, taken in connection with sensitization to the hapten diphenylcyclopropenone (DPC). CDR3 loop: CATRVVGIGRGTDFDTDTQYF. CDR3 nucleotides: TGTGCCACCAGAGTCGTGGGGATCGGGAGAGGCACGGACTTCGACACAGATACGCAGTATTTT.